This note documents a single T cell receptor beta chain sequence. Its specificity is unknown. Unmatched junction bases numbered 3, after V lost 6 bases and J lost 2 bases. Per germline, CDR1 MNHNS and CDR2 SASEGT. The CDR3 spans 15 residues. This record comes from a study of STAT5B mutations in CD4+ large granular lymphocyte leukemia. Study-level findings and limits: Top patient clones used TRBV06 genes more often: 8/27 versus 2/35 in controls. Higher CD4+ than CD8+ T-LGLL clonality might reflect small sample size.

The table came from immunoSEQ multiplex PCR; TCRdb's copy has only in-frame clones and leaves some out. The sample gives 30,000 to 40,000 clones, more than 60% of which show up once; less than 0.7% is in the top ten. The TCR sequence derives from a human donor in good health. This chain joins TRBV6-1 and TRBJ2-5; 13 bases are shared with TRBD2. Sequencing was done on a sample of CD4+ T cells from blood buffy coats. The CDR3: CASRRLAGGQETQYF. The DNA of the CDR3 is TGTGCCAGCAGGCGACTAGCGGGGGGACAAGAGACCCAGTACTTC.